This T cell receptor (beta chain) was obtained from a study of technical replicates of blood from a few donors. V gave up 5 bases and J gave up 4 bases; unmatched junction bases: 11. The V gene's germline CDR1 is SQVTM and CDR2 ANQGSEA. The CDR3 runs to 15 residues. Generated by immunoSEQ multiplex PCR, the TCRdb table keeps only in-frame clones and is missing some. This table holds 83,000 or so clones, roughly 92% found once. The sample was T cells isolated from PBMCs. The chain uses TRBV29-1 and TRBJ2-1; 7 bases match TRBD2. The source is a human donor in good health. CDR3 residues: CSVKAEGGRYNEQFF. CDR3 sequence (DNA): TGCAGCGTTAAGGCTGAGGGAGGGCGATACAATGAGCAGTTCTTC.